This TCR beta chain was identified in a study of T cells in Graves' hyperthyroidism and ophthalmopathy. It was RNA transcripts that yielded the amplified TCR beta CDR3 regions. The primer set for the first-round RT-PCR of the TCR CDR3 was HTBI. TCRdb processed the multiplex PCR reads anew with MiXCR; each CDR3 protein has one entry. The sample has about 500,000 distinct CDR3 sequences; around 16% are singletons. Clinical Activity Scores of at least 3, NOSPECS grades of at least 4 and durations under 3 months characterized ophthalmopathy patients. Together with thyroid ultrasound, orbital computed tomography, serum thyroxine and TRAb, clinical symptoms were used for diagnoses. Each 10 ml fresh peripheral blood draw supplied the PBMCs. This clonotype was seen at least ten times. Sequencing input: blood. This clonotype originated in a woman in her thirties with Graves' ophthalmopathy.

DNA for the CDR3: TGTGCCAGCAGCTTGTACGGGAAGAACACTGAAGCTTTCTTT. It encodes CASSLYGKNTEAFF. The chain couples TRBV5-5 to TRBJ1-1; D is undetermined. Germline V gene lookup returns CDR1 SGHKS and CDR2 YYEKEE (reference sequence). The CDR3 runs to 14 residues. Trimming removed 1 base at V and 1 base at J, with 8 bases between.